Each of the 19 T cell receptor beta chains below was sequenced from the same sample in a study of T cells in women clearing cervical HPV infection. TCRdb's copy holds only in-frame clones and misses some; the assay was immunoSEQ multiplex PCR. The table for this sample gives roughly 48,000 clones. The source material was blood buffy coat. The source is a woman aged 18-70 years with a cervical HPV16 infection that either progressed to CIN3+ or cleared (not recorded which).

As to this clone: Read sequence stops 3 residues before the CDR3 end, and the germline J gene provides the missing end. The chain employs TRBV6-4 and TRBJ2-7; perhaps TRBD1 as D (6 bases). The CDR3 length is 13 residues. Germline CDR1 and CDR2: MRHNA and SNTAGT. V shed 6 bases and J shed 0 bases, with 9 bases lying between them. The CDR3: CASRYRDSYEQYF. The sequenced CDR3 bases are TGTGCCAGCAGATACAGGGACTCCTACGAG.

A word on this clone: The CDR3 goes on 3 residues after the read ends, and that part is filled in from the germline J gene. This rearrangement joins TRBV5-6 to TRBJ2-3, with 7 bases that match TRBD1. After removal of 4 bases from V and 0 bases from J, the junction contained 2 bases not matched to a gene. Germline assignment: CDR1 SGHDT and CDR2 YYEEEE. The CDR3 loop spans 14 amino acids. The CDR3 is CASSVGQSTDTQYF. CDR3 DNA (partial): TGTGCCAGCAGCGTGGGACAGAGCACAGATACG.

A remark on this clone: The read is 3 residues too short to cover the CDR3 end, so that end is filled in from the germline J gene. The chain carries TRBV27 and TRBJ2-3; 7 bases map to TRBD2. Unmatched junction bases numbered 9, after V lost 1 base and J lost 5 bases. Germline V gives CDR1 MNHEY, CDR2 SMNVEV (reference sequence). The CDR3 spans 16 residues. This CDR3 reads CASSLLAGVRGDTQYF. CDR3 bases read: TGTGCCAGCAGTTTATTGGCGGGGGTGCGCGGAGATACG.

Comment on this clone: The read terminates 3 residues ahead of where the CDR3 ends, so the germline J gene completes it. The chain is built from TRBV5-1 and TRBJ1-3; no definite D call. Germline V gives CDR1 SGHRS, CDR2 YFSETQ. This CDR3 is built from 18 residues. The V gene lost 0 bases and the J gene lost 1 base, with 17 bases spanning the gap. The covered CDR3 bases are TGCGCCAGCAGCTTGGTACAGCTAGTTCCGGGGTCTGGAAACACC. It codes for CASSLVQLVPGSGNT. The whole CDR3 sequence reads CASSLVQLVPGSGNTIYF.

For this clone: The missing CDR3 end, 3 residues past where the read stops, is filled in from the germline J gene. The chain couples TRBV19 to TRBJ2-5; 11 bases line up with TRBD2. Germline assignment: CDR1 LNHDA and CDR2 SQIVND (reference sequence). This CDR3 contains 15 residues. Germline trimming cut 6 bases from V and 2 bases from J; bases unmatched to any gene: 5. This CDR3 is CASSQTSGVQETQYF. The covered CDR3 bases are TGTGCCAGTAGCCAGACTAGCGGGGTACAAGAGACC.

CDR3 sequence reads: CASSEVAYNQPQHF. CDR3 bases read: TGTGCCAGCAGTGAGGTCGCCTACAATCAGCCC. The chain employs TRBV6-1 and TRBJ1-5; D remains ambiguous. With the read ending 3 residues before the CDR3 end, the germline J gene is used to fill in that end. Trimming shortened V by 3 bases and J by 3 bases, and 9 bases separated the two germline ends. The CDR3 extends over 14 amino acids. Germline CDR1 and CDR2: MNHNS and SASEGT.

Regarding this clone: The read gets to within 3 residues of the CDR3 end, and the germline J gene fills in the rest. The rearrangement joins TRBV7-2 to TRBJ2-5; D remains unclear. V dropped 2 bases and J dropped 5 bases, with 12 bases sitting between them. The germline CDR1 and CDR2 sequences are SGHTA and FQGNSA. This CDR3 has 14 amino acids. CDR3 region: CASSLPRGVETQYF. The sequenced CDR3 bases are TGTGCCAGCAGCTTACCTCGCGGAGTGGAGACC.

The CDR3 region is CSASYDSFTKETQYF. Incomplete CDR3 DNA: TGCAGTGCTAGTTACGACTCGTTTACCAAAGAGACC. The chain is built from TRBV20-1 and TRBJ2-5; D is uncertain. The missing CDR3 end, 3 residues past where the read stops, is filled in from the germline J gene. The CDR3 has 15 residues. Germline values: CDR1 DFQATT, CDR2 SNEGSKA (reference sequence). With 3 bases removed from V and 3 bases from J, the gap between germline ends came to 17 bases.

As for this clone: With the read ending 3 residues before the CDR3 end, the germline J gene is used to fill in that end. This chain joins TRBV29-1 and TRBJ2-1; TRBD2 matches at 11 bases. Trimming at V came to 8 bases and at J to 8 bases, leaving 17 bases not matched to a gene. Germline assignment: CDR1 SQVTM and CDR2 ANQGSEA. This CDR3 comprises 16 residues. The sequenced CDR3 bases are TGCAGCCCTCGGGAGGTAGCGGGAGGGAGAGCCGATGAG. This sequence encodes CSPREVAGGRADE. The full CDR3 is CSPREVAGGRADEQFF.

A word on this clone: The read is 3 residues too short to cover the CDR3 end, so that end is filled in from the germline J gene. V gene TRBV5-1 combines with J gene TRBJ1-6; no clear D gene. Germline V gene sequence: CDR1 SGHRS, CDR2 YFSETQ. Trimming took 5 bases from V and 9 from J, leaving 12 bases between them. This CDR3 has 13 amino acids. CDR3 amino acids: CASSPASGSPLHF. CDR3 DNA, as far as it was read: TGCGCCAGCAGTCCAGCCTCGGGTTCACCC.

The covered CDR3 bases are TGCAGTGCTAGTAAGGGACAGCTTAATGAAAAA. Encoded protein: CSASKGQLNEK. The whole CDR3 protein is CSASKGQLNEKLFF. The rearrangement uses TRBV20-1 and TRBJ1-4; TRBD1 matches 7 bases. The CDR3 end falls 3 residues outside the read, so it is completed with the germline J gene. Germline V gene data show CDR1 as DFQATT and CDR2 as SNEGSKA (reference sequence). V trimming: 3 bases; J trimming: 4 bases; junction bases outside the gene matches: 5. The CDR3 is 14 residues long.

In regard to this clone: The missing CDR3 end, 3 residues past where the read stops, is filled in from the germline J gene. The genes are TRBV7-9 and TRBJ1-5; D is possibly TRBD1 (5 bases). Per germline, CDR1 SEHNR and CDR2 FQNEAQ (reference sequence). Trimming removed 6 bases from V and 4 bases from J, with 10 bases in between. The CDR3 sequence is 13 residues long. The CDR3 spells CASRGGENQPQHF. CDR3 DNA, as far as it was read: TGTGCCAGCAGAGGAGGGGAGAATCAGCCC.

For this clone: The read is 3 residues too short to cover the CDR3 end, so that end is filled in from the germline J gene. The rearrangement uses TRBV30 and TRBJ1-2, with 9 bases identical to TRBD1. CDR3 size: 20 residues. The J segment lost 0 bases and the V segment lost 0 bases, leaving 17 bases of the junction unmatched. The germline CDR1 and CDR2 sequences are GTSNPN and SVGIG (reference sequence). CDR3 sequence reads: CAWSVRFARTGANTNYGYTF. CDR3 bases read: TGTGCCTGGAGTGTACGATTCGCCCGGACAGGGGCGAACACTAACTATGGC.

A remark on this clone: The read falls 3 residues short of the CDR3 end, and the missing part is taken from the germline J gene. The chain has TRBV20-1 and TRBJ2-7; 9 nucleotides agree with TRBD2. V shed 0 bases and J 3 bases; nucleotides not matched to a gene: 6. Germline lookup yields CDR1 DFQATT and CDR2 SNEGSKA (reference sequence). The CDR3 has 15 amino acids. The covered CDR3 bases are TGCAGTGCTAGAGAGACTAGCGGCGGACTCTACGAG. This sequence encodes CSARETSGGLYE. The complete CDR3 sequence is CSARETSGGLYEQYF.

In regard to this clone: The CDR3 goes on 3 residues after the read ends, and that part is filled in from the germline J gene. The genes are TRBV10-3 and TRBJ2-5; either TRBD1 or TRBD2 may fit D (8 bases each). Trimming shortened V by 6 bases and J by 4 bases, and 18 bases separated the two germline ends. The CDR3 runs 15 residues. Germline V gene sequence: CDR1 ENHRY, CDR2 SYGVKD. CDR3 residues: CAIRKDRAGGETQYF. The CDR3 bases that were read are TGTGCCATCAGGAAGGACAGGGCGGGAGGAGAGACC.

Points on this clone: The CDR3 is cut off 3 residues early in the read; its end comes from the germline J gene. The chain carries TRBV20-1 and TRBJ2-3; D possibly uses TRBD1 or TRBD2 (5 bases each). The germline V gene encodes CDR1 DFQATT and CDR2 SNEGSKA (reference sequence). The V gene lost 0 bases and the J gene lost 0 bases, with 16 bases spanning the gap. The CDR3 is 17 amino acids. CDR3 in amino acids: CSARDSRGWVSTDTQYF. CDR3 bases read: TGCAGTGCTAGAGATTCGAGGGGTTGGGTAAGCACAGATACG.

With regard to this clone: The CDR3 goes on 3 residues after the read ends, and that part is filled in from the germline J gene. The chain uses TRBV20-1 and TRBJ2-3; maybe TRBD1 (5 bases). The CDR3 totals 13 residues. Germline V gives CDR1 DFQATT, CDR2 SNEGSKA (reference sequence). V gave up 4 bases and J gave up 0 bases, with 8 bases separating them. The CDR3 loop is CSATGISTDTQYF. The DNA read from the CDR3 is TGCAGTGCTACAGGGATAAGCACAGATACG.

About this clone itself: The read terminates 3 residues before the CDR3 end, so the remaining end is supplied by the germline J gene. J is TRBJ2-3 and V is TRBV18; D might be TRBD2 (6 bases). The CDR3 extends over 13 amino acids. V was trimmed by 4 bases and J by 2 bases, leaving 7 bases between them. The germline gives CDR1 KGHSH, CDR2 LQKENI. CDR3 DNA, as far as it was read: TGTGCCAGCTCACTAGCGGCCACAGATACG. Translated: CASSLAATDT. Given in full, the CDR3 is CASSLAATDTQYF.

A remark on this clone: The CDR3 end falls 3 residues outside the read, so it is completed with the germline J gene. V usage is TRBV18 and J usage is TRBJ2-3; D is uncertain. From germline, CDR1 is KGHSH and CDR2 LQKENI. The V gene lost 5 bases and the J gene lost 7 bases, with 13 bases spanning the gap. The CDR3 extends over 13 amino acids. The CDR3 spells CASSLARANTQYF. Incomplete CDR3 DNA: TGTGCCAGCTCATTGGCTAGAGCAAATACG.